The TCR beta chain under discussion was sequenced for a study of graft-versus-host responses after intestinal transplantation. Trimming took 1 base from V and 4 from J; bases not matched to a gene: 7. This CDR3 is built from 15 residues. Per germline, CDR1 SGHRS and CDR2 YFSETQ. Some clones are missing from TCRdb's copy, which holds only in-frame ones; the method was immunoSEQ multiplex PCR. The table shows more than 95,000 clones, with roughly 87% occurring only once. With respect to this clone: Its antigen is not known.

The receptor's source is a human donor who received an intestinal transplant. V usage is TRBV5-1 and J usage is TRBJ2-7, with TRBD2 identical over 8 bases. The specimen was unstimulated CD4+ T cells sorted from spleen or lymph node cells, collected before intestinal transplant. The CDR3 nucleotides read TGCGCCAGCAGCTTGCCCCCGGGAGGGCCTTACGAGCAGTACTTC. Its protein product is CASSLPPGGPYEQYF.